Each of the 31 T cell receptor beta chains below was sequenced from the same sample in a study of blood T cells in healthy people across ages. PCR was performed a second time for about 6 to 12 cycles using a sample-barcoded 5' primer and a J-beta primer mix. TCRdb recomputed calls from the 5' RACE reads with MiXCR, one row per CDR3 protein. The table lists hundreds of thousands of distinct CDR3 sequences, 25% to 35% of them singletons. These data are also associated with another study on T cells of mothers and their children.

Sequenced material: blood. These receptors were obtained from a boy younger than 10 in good health.

This chain links TRBV5-1 with TRBJ1-2; 7 bases are shared with TRBD1. The CDR3 totals 14 residues. V lost 1 base to trimming and J lost 6 bases; unmatched junction nucleotides: 6. CDR1 and CDR2 (germline): SGHRS, YFSETQ. The CDR3 bases are TGCGCCAGCAGCTTGCCCGGGACAGCGAATGGCTACACCTTC. Protein product: CASSLPGTANGYTF.

V gene TRBV10-3 combines with J gene TRBJ2-5, with TRBD2 identical over 9 bases. The end of the DNA aligns better with TRBJ2-7, so the J call may be wrong. Germline V gene sequence: CDR1 ENHRY, CDR2 SYGVKD. The CDR3 spans 16 residues. This CDR3 reads CAISESLLAGTYEQYF. CDR3 bases: TGTGCCATCAGTGAGTCTTTACTAGCGGGCACCTACGAGCAGTACTTC.

V usage is TRBV5-1 and J usage is TRBJ2-2; 9 bases agree with TRBD2. Germline V gene data show CDR1 as SGHRS and CDR2 as YFSETQ. The V segment lost 2 bases and the J segment 4 bases; nucleotides outside the gene matches: 15. The CDR3 is 19 residues long. CDR3 bases: TGCGCCAGCAGCTTAGAAGGACTAGCGAGGAGAGGTAGCACCGGGGAGCTGTTTTTT. As protein: CASSLEGLARRGSTGELFF.

The chain uses TRBV6-9 and TRBJ2-1; 8 positions agree with TRBD2. Per the germline V gene, CDR1 is MNHGY and CDR2 is SVAAGI. CDR3 size: 15 residues. The V and J ends lost 4 bases and 8 bases, in that order; junction bases with no gene match: 10. CDR3 sequence: CASSSGTRVVYEQFF. CDR3 nucleotide sequence: TGTGCCAGCAGTTCCGGGACTAGAGTTGTTTATGAGCAGTTCTTC.

This clonotype was detected a few times. The chain links TRBV6-1 to TRBJ1-1, with unresolved D. The CDR3 totals 11 residues. Germline V gene sequence: CDR1 MNHNS, CDR2 SASEGT. The V and J ends lost 5 bases and 3 bases respectively, with 4 bases between them. The CDR3 here is CASSPYTEAFF. As DNA, the CDR3 is TGTGCCAGCAGTCCGTACACTGAAGCTTTCTTT.

Only a few counts were recorded for this clonotype. V usage is TRBV5-1 and J usage is TRBJ2-1; 10 nucleotides match TRBD2. The CDR3 extends over 14 amino acids. Trimming removed 2 bases from V and 8 bases from J; junction bases left unmatched: 4. Germline loops: CDR1 SGHRS, CDR2 YFSETQ. CDR3 protein: CASSFTSGNYEQFF. The CDR3 coding sequence is TGCGCCAGCAGCTTTACTAGCGGGAACTATGAGCAGTTCTTC.

The rearrangement uses TRBV4-1 and TRBJ2-5; 8 bases match TRBD2. This CDR3 is built from 15 residues. The V segment lost 2 bases and the J segment 1 base; nucleotides outside the gene matches: 3. CDR1 is MGHRA, CDR2 YSYEKL, per germline. The CDR3 bases are TGCGCCAGCAGCCAACACACTAGCGGCCAAGAGACCCAGTACTTC. It specifies CASSQHTSGQETQYF.

V is TRBV27 and J is TRBJ1-2, with TRBD1 matching 9 bases. Germline V gene data show CDR1 as MNHEY and CDR2 as SMNVEV (reference sequence). V dropped 3 bases and J dropped 7; count of bases not matched to a gene: 6. The CDR3 covers 14 residues. CDR3: CASSFAGQGFGYTF. The CDR3 DNA follows: TGTGCCAGCAGTTTTGCCGGACAGGGGTTTGGCTACACCTTC.

This clonotype turned up a few times. The V gene is TRBV7-3, the J gene TRBJ2-3; 9 bases match TRBD2. Germline CDR1 SGHTA, CDR2 FQGTGA. V gave up 6 bases and J gave up 2 bases; unmatched junction bases: 9. The CDR3 has 16 residues. The CDR3 region has the DNA TGTGCCAGCAGTCCCCAGACTAGCGGATTCACAGATACGCAGTATTTT. Translation: CASSPQTSGFTDTQYF.

This clonotype was seen only a few times. V gene TRBV27 combines with J gene TRBJ2-3, with 7 bases aligning to TRBD2. The CDR3 consists of 15 residues. Germline-derived CDR1 and CDR2 are MNHEY and SMNVEV (reference sequence). Trimming cost V 3 bases and J 5 bases; bases outside gene matches: 8. For the CDR3, the DNA is TGTGCCAGCAGTTTCCGGCTAGCGGAGAGAGATACGCAGTATTTT. This gives the protein CASSFRLAERDTQYF.

The genes are TRBV27 and TRBJ2-5; the D gene is possibly TRBD1 (6 bases). Trimming took 3 bases from V and 2 from J, leaving 10 bases between them. The CDR3 sequence is 14 residues long. The germline V gene has CDR1 MNHEY and CDR2 SMNVEV (reference sequence). The CDR3 nucleotides read TGTGCCAGCAGTTTCCCGGACAGTCAAGAGACCCAGTACTTC. Amino acids: CASSFPDSQETQYF.

V gene TRBV11-2 combines with J gene TRBJ1-1; 12 bases fit TRBD1. Germline V CDR1 and CDR2: SGHAT, FQNNGV. After removal of 6 bases from V and 7 bases from J, the junction contained 12 bases not matched to a gene. This CDR3 has 16 amino acids. The CDR3 is CASSSPGQGARGEAFF. DNA for the CDR3: TGTGCCAGCAGTTCACCGGGACAGGGGGCGCGGGGTGAAGCTTTCTTT.

V usage is TRBV20-1 and J usage is TRBJ1-1, with D tentatively TRBD1 (6 bases). V dropped 2 bases and J dropped 0 bases, with 13 bases sitting between them. CDR1 DFQATT and CDR2 SNEGSKA come from the germline V gene (reference sequence). The CDR3 runs 15 residues. The CDR3 DNA sequence: TGCAGTGCTAGATTTGCAGGGGAAATGAACACTGAAGCTTTCTTT. Translating gives CSARFAGEMNTEAFF.

Worth noting for this clonotype: At one end, the junction sequence differs from germline, possibly due to a read error. CDR3 nucleotide sequence: TGTGCCGGCAGTTTAAGCGATACGCAGTATTTT. This encodes CAGSLSDTQYF. The chain employs TRBV12-3 or TRBV12-4 and TRBJ2-3; no reliable D call. The length of the CDR3 is 11 residues.

The rearrangement joins TRBV9 to TRBJ2-3, with 11 positions matching TRBD2. CDR3 length: 15 residues. Trimming at V came to 2 bases and at J to 2 bases, leaving 1 base not matched to a gene. The germline V gene has CDR1 SGDLS and CDR2 YYNGEE. The DNA for the CDR3 is TGTGCCAGCAGCGTTAGCGGGGGGGTCACAGATACGCAGTATTTT. Translation: CASSVSGGVTDTQYF.

The chain uses TRBV10-3 and TRBJ2-7; D not certain. CDR1 and CDR2 from the germline V gene are ENHRY and SYGVKD. Deletions cut 5 bases from V and 3 bases from J, with 8 bases between. This CDR3 has 12 amino acids. CDR3 loop: CAISPANYEQYF. As DNA, the CDR3 is TGTGCCATCAGTCCGGCCAACTACGAGCAGTACTTC.

Remarks on this clonotype: At one of its ends the junction is not consistent with the germline gene, which may arise from a read error. The V call is TRBV20-1, the J call TRBJ2-5, with a weak D call TRBD2 (6 bases). The CDR3 consists of 13 residues. The germline V gene encodes CDR1 DFQATT and CDR2 SNEGSKA (reference sequence). The CDR3 DNA follows: TGCAGTACTAGAGATAGCGGTGGTGAGACCCAGTACTTC. Translating it yields CSTRDSGGETQYF.

DNA for the CDR3: TGCGCCAGCAGCCACGGTAGCGGTCAAGAGACCCAGTACTTC. It yields the protein CASSHGSGQETQYF. V and J are TRBV4-3 and TRBJ2-5, with D possibly TRBD2 on 6 matching bases. The CDR3 has 14 residues. V was cut by 3 bases and J by 2 bases, with 10 bases left in between. Looked up from germline, CDR1 is LGHNA and CDR2 is YSLEER.

This rearrangement joins TRBV12-5 to TRBJ1-1, with TRBD1 as a possible D gene (5 bases). The CDR3 covers 13 residues. Deletions cut 7 bases from V and 3 bases from J, with 12 bases between. Germline-derived CDR1 and CDR2 are LGHNT and FRNRAP. Here the CDR3 reads CASAGGGYTEAFF. The CDR3 DNA is TGTGCTAGTGCGGGGGGAGGGTACACTGAAGCTTTCTTT.

At least ten counts were recorded for this clonotype. This chain links TRBV7-9 with TRBJ1-1; 7 bases map to TRBD1. The CDR3 covers 14 residues. V gave up 5 bases and J gave up 1 base; unmatched junction bases: 4. Germline-derived CDR1 and CDR2 are SEHNR and FQNEAQ (reference sequence). The CDR3: CASSRQGANTEAFF. The CDR3 coding sequence is TGTGCCAGCAGCCGACAGGGAGCGAACACTGAAGCTTTCTTT. The whole variable domain, remainder taken from reference TRBV7-9 and TRBJ1-1, is DTGVSQNPRHKITKRGQNVTFRCDPISEHNRLYWYRQTLGQGPEFLTYFQNEAQLEKSRLLSDRFSAERPKGSFSTLEIQRTEQGDSAMYLCASSRQGANTEAFFGQGTRLTVV.

This clonotype was detected a few times. The gene calls are TRBV29-1 and TRBJ2-5; D unresolved. The CDR3 is 10 amino acids. Germline V lookup: CDR1 SQVTM, CDR2 ANQGSEA. Trimming took 7 bases from V and 5 from J, leaving 8 bases between them. This CDR3 reads CSGSIETQYF. CDR3 nucleotides: TGCAGCGGGAGTATCGAGACCCAGTACTTC.

This clonotype has at least ten counts. This rearrangement joins TRBV29-1 to TRBJ2-5; D gene unclear. CDR3 length: 14 amino acids. Germline lookup yields CDR1 SQVTM and CDR2 ANQGSEA. Trimming shortened V by 0 bases and J by 5 bases, and 13 bases separated the two germline ends. CDR3 protein: CSVEDLRVGETQYF. CDR3 DNA sequence: TGCAGCGTTGAAGATCTCCGGGTGGGGGAGACCCAGTACTTC. The whole variable domain, filled in from reference TRBV29-1 and TRBJ2-5, reads SAVISQKPSRDICQRGTSLTIQCQVDSQVTMMFWYRQQPGQSLTLIATANQGSEATYESGFVIDKFPISRPNLTFSTLTVSNMSPEDSSIYLCSVEDLRVGETQYFGPGTRLLVL.

The chain has TRBV4-3 and TRBJ1-2; D unclear. Trimming pared 3 bases from V and 3 bases from J, leaving 5 bases between. This CDR3 contains 12 residues. Germline V gives CDR1 LGHNA, CDR2 YSLEER. The CDR3 coding sequence is TGCGCCAGCAGCCAGCGAGACTATGGCTACACCTTC. The encoded protein is CASSQRDYGYTF.

V and J are TRBV12-3 or TRBV12-4 and TRBJ1-1, with unresolved D. V was trimmed by 6 bases and J by 4 bases, leaving 12 bases between them. This CDR3 comprises 13 residues. This chain's CDR3 is CASRGRSSTEAFF. Written as DNA, the CDR3 is TGTGCCAGCAGGGGGAGATCGAGCACTGAAGCTTTCTTT.

J is TRBJ2-7 and V is TRBV15; D is unresolved. The CDR3 consists of 14 residues. From germline, CDR1 is LNHNV and CDR2 YYDKDF (reference sequence). V dropped 4 bases and J dropped 4 bases, with 14 bases sitting between them. CDR3 region: CATSTSLRSYEQYF. DNA for the CDR3: TGTGCCACCAGCACCAGCTTGAGGAGTTACGAGCAGTACTTC. Together with reference TRBV15 and TRBJ2-7, the CDR3 gives the full variable domain: DAMVIQNPRYQVTQFGKPVTLSCSQTLNHNVMYWYQQKSSQAPKLLFHYYDKDFNNEADTPDNFQSRRPNTSFCFLDIRSPGLGDTAMYLCATSTSLRSYEQYFGPGTRLTVT.

This clonotype has more than one count but fewer than ten. The CDR3 loop is CASSVGTGTAIGTDTQYF. Here the CDR3 DNA reads TGTGCCAGCAGCGTAGGGACCGGGACGGCTATAGGCACAGATACGCAGTATTTT. This chain uses TRBV9 with TRBJ2-3; D is tentatively TRBD1 or TRBD2 (5 bases each). This CDR3 has 18 residues. In germline, CDR1 is SGDLS, CDR2 YYNGEE. Trimming removed 0 bases at V and 1 base at J, with 18 bases between.

The V call is TRBV5-5, the J call TRBJ1-2, with no clear D. Germline lookup yields CDR1 SGHKS and CDR2 YYEKEE (reference sequence). Trimming left V 0 bases short and J 4 bases short, with 13 bases between. The CDR3 loop spans 15 amino acids. CDR3 residues: CASSLAVSGRYGYTF. The CDR3 nucleotides read TGTGCCAGCAGCTTGGCGGTTAGCGGGCGCTATGGCTACACCTTC. The full variable domain, with the rest looked up from reference TRBV5-5 and TRBJ1-2, is DAGVTQSPTHLIKTRGQQVTLRCSPISGHKSVSWYQQVLGQGPQFIFQYYEKEERGRGNFPDRFSARQFPNYSSELNVNALLLGDSALYLCASSLAVSGRYGYTFGSGTRLTVV.

This clonotype was counted between two and nine times. The chain combines TRBV7-9 with TRBJ2-7, with D unclear. CDR3 size: 16 residues. Germline V gene sequence: CDR1 SEHNR, CDR2 FQNEAQ (reference sequence). The germline V and J ends were trimmed by 4 bases and 0 bases, with 16 bases remaining between them. CDR3 sequence: CASSSTALLSSYEQYF. The CDR3 DNA sequence: TGTGCCAGCAGCTCGACGGCGCTCCTGAGCTCCTACGAGCAGTACTTC.

The sample holds a few counts of this clonotype. The chain has TRBV5-1 and TRBJ2-5, with unresolved D. The germline V gene has CDR1 SGHRS and CDR2 YFSETQ. This CDR3 contains 13 residues. V lost 1 base to trimming and J lost 3 bases, with 7 bases between them. CDR3 region: CASSLFPEETQYF. For the CDR3, the DNA is TGCGCCAGCAGCTTGTTTCCGGAAGAGACCCAGTACTTC.

The J gene is TRBJ2-5, the V gene TRBV6-5; 8 bases agree with TRBD1. The end of the DNA fits TRBJ2-1 better, so the J call may be wrong. Germline-derived CDR1 and CDR2 are MNHEY and SVGAGI. The CDR3 length is 15 residues. The CDR3 loop is CASSPGTGGYYEQFF. CDR3 DNA: TGTGCCAGCAGTCCCGGGACAGGAGGATACTACGAGCAGTTCTTC.

In this sample, this clonotype turned up many times. This chain uses TRBV6-2 or TRBV6-3 with TRBJ1-5; TRBD1 matches 7 bases. The ends lost 6 bases at V and 6 bases at J; junction bases unmatched: 11. This CDR3 is built from 15 residues. Germline V gene sequence: CDR1 MNHEY, CDR2 SVGEGT. The CDR3 region is CASRPTDREAQPQHF. CDR3 nucleotide sequence: TGTGCCAGCAGGCCGACCGACAGGGAGGCTCAGCCCCAGCATTTT.